One sample yielded the 17 T cell receptor beta chains listed below, sequenced in a study of PD-1 blockade in classical Hodgkin lymphoma. The time point is: cycle 4 day 1 (C4D1), after more than five weeks of nivolumab. All trial patients relapsed after autologous stem cell transplantation. Negative magnetic selection isolated CD4+ T cells from thawed PBMCs. The repertoire was sequenced with immunoSEQ multiplex PCR; TCRdb's copy has only in-frame clones and lacks some. Among fewer than 14,000 clones listed, approximately 74% were seen once. Sequences were derived from CD4+ T cells from blood, sampled before the fourth cycle of nivolumab. These receptors originate from a human donor with classical Hodgkin lymphoma.

The CDR3 loop is CASSEQEGSFAEAFF. The CDR3 DNA is TGTGCCAGCAGTGAACAGGAGGGGAGCTTCGCTGAAGCTTTCTTT. This chain connects TRBV6-1 to TRBJ1-1, with D maybe TRBD1 (5 bases). V was shortened by 2 bases and J by 6 bases, with 16 bases between the two germline ends. CDR3 length: 15 residues. Germline CDR1 and CDR2: MNHNS and SASEGT.

The genes are TRBV2 and TRBJ1-5; D is ambiguous. The germline gives CDR1 SNHLY, CDR2 FYNNEI. The CDR3 sequence is 14 residues long. V was clipped by 4 bases and J by 10 bases, with 17 bases between them. This CDR3 reads CASSGPGPKDPQHF. The CDR3 DNA follows: TGTGCCAGCAGTGGTCCGGGCCCCAAGGATCCCCAGCATTTT.

Here the CDR3 DNA reads TGTGCCATCAGTGAGCGGGGCACAACCTACGAGCAGTACTTC. Its translation: CAISERGTTYEQYF. The chain links TRBV10-3 to TRBJ2-7; D may match TRBD1 or TRBD2 (5 bases each). This CDR3 is built from 14 residues. Per germline, CDR1 ENHRY and CDR2 SYGVKD. The V gene lost 2 bases and the J gene lost 2 bases, with 10 bases spanning the gap.

This clone was counted a few times. The chain combines TRBV19 with TRBJ2-1; D might be TRBD1 (6 bases). The germline V and J ends were trimmed by 5 bases and 6 bases, with 23 bases remaining between them. This CDR3 is built from 17 residues. Germline assignment: CDR1 LNHDA and CDR2 SQIVND (reference sequence). Written as DNA, the CDR3 is TGTGCCAGTAGTGGTACTTACAGGGAAGGATTTCTCAATGAGCAGTTCTTC. It specifies CASSGTYREGFLNEQFF.

The chain uses TRBV5-6 and TRBJ1-5; a possible D gene is TRBD1 (6 bases). With 0 bases removed from V and 6 bases from J, the gap between germline ends came to 13 bases. The V gene's germline CDR1 is SGHDT and CDR2 YYEEEE. This CDR3 has 15 amino acids. CDR3 sequence reads: CASSLGGALTQPQHF. The CDR3 DNA sequence: TGTGCCAGCAGCTTGGGGGGGGCCCTCACTCAGCCCCAGCATTTT.

This clone is medium-sized (0.01 to 0.1%) within its sample. The chain links TRBV5-1 to TRBJ1-1; D is ambiguous. Germline assignment: CDR1 SGHRS and CDR2 YFSETQ. V lost 3 bases to trimming and J lost 1 base, with 10 bases between them. The CDR3 contains 14 residues. For the CDR3, the DNA is TGCGCCAGCAGCTCCTTGACAAGGAACACTGAAGCTTTCTTT. Its translation is CASSSLTRNTEAFF.

The chain combines TRBV19 with TRBJ1-2; 9 nucleotides match TRBD1. V dropped 1 base and J dropped 4; count of bases not matched to a gene: 7. The CDR3 runs to 16 residues. The germline V gene has CDR1 LNHDA and CDR2 SQIVND (reference sequence). The CDR3 here is CASSIAPGQGSYGYTF. In DNA form, the CDR3 reads TGTGCCAGTAGTATAGCCCCGGGACAGGGCAGCTATGGCTACACCTTC.

The chain has TRBV5-1 and TRBJ2-5; D may match TRBD1 or TRBD2 (6 bases each). Judging by the DNA end, TRBJ2-7 fits better; the J call may be wrong. CDR1 and CDR2 from the germline V gene are SGHRS and YFSETQ. CDR3 length equals 16 residues. The CDR3 nucleotides read TGCGCCAGCAGCTCGGAGGGGGGACGACAAACCTACGAGCAGTACTTC. Protein sequence: CASSSEGGRQTYEQYF.

This clone was counted a single time. The chain recombines TRBV7-8 with TRBJ1-2; maybe TRBD1 (6 bases). V was shortened by 2 bases and J by 6 bases, with 10 bases between the two germline ends. CDR1 SGHVS and CDR2 FQNEAQ come from the germline V gene. CDR3 length: 13 amino acids. The CDR3 DNA is TGTGCCAGCAGCTTATCAAACAGGGATGGCTACACCTTC. It translates to CASSLSNRDGYTF.

This clone appeared a few times. This chain uses TRBV2 with TRBJ2-2, with D maybe TRBD2 (6 bases). Germline V gene data show CDR1 as SNHLY and CDR2 as FYNNEI. This CDR3 comprises 13 residues. V was cut by 4 bases and J by 6 bases, with 9 bases left in between. CDR3 amino acids: CASSVGEAGELFF. For the CDR3, the DNA is TGTGCCAGCAGTGTTGGGGAGGCCGGGGAGCTGTTTTTT. Variable domain in full (rest from reference TRBV2 and TRBJ2-2): EPEVTQTPSHQVTQMGQEVILRCVPISNHLYFYWYRQILGQKVEFLVSFYNNEISEKSEIFDDQFSVERPDGSNFTLKIRSTKLEDSAMYFCASSVGEAGELFFGEGSRLTVL.

This clone has a handful of counts. The V call is TRBV19, the J call TRBJ2-2; weak D call: TRBD2 (6 bases). This CDR3 has 16 residues. The V end was cut by 0 bases, the J end by 4 bases, with 12 bases between. Germline lookup yields CDR1 LNHDA and CDR2 SQIVND (reference sequence). The CDR3 reads CASSIDQGGVTGELFF. CDR3 coding DNA: TGTGCCAGTAGTATAGATCAAGGCGGGGTCACCGGGGAGCTGTTTTTT. Full variable domain (remainder filled in from reference TRBV19 and TRBJ2-2): DGGITQSPKYLFRKEGQNVTLSCEQNLNHDAMYWYRQDPGQGLRLIYYSQIVNDFQKGDIAEGYSVSREKKESFPLTVTSAQKNPTAFYLCASSIDQGGVTGELFFGEGSRLTVL.

J is TRBJ2-3 and V is TRBV19; TRBD2 might be the D (6 bases). V was pared by 6 bases and J by 1 base, with 14 bases between. The CDR3 is made up of 15 amino acids. Germline values: CDR1 LNHDA, CDR2 SQIVND (reference sequence). CDR3 coding DNA: TGTGCCAGTAGCGGAGGGAGTCCAGGCACAGATACGCAGTATTTT. It is translated as CASSGGSPGTDTQYF. Filled out from reference TRBV19 and TRBJ2-3, the complete variable domain reads DGGITQSPKYLFRKEGQNVTLSCEQNLNHDAMYWYRQDPGQGLRLIYYSQIVNDFQKGDIAEGYSVSREKKESFPLTVTSAQKNPTAFYLCASSGGSPGTDTQYFGPGTRLTVL.

This chain connects TRBV23-1 to TRBJ1-1; TRBD1 agrees at 11 bases. TRBV23-1 belongs to the ORF category, with a function that is uncertain. After removal of 0 bases from V and 1 base from J, the junction contained 7 bases not matched to a gene. The CDR3 totals 18 residues. The CDR3 region is CASSQSWDRGDPNTEAFF. CDR3 nucleotides: TGCGCCAGCAGTCAATCTTGGGACAGGGGGGACCCGAACACTGAAGCTTTCTTT.

The CDR3 protein is CSVWTDEAFF. The DNA for the CDR3 is TGCAGCGTCTGGACGGACGAAGCTTTCTTT. The chain couples TRBV29-1 to TRBJ1-1; D call uncertain. The ends were cut back, 6 bases at V and 8 bases at J, with 10 bases in the middle. CDR1 is SQVTM and CDR2 is ANQGSEA in the germline V gene. This CDR3 has 10 residues.

The V gene is TRBV6-1, the J gene TRBJ2-1, with 9 bases that match TRBD1. The CDR3 totals 15 residues. The V segment lost 3 bases and the J segment 6 bases; nucleotides outside the gene matches: 6. CDR1 MNHNS and CDR2 SASEGT come from the germline V gene. The chain's CDR3 is CASSERTGVFNEQFF. CDR3 coding DNA: TGTGCCAGCAGTGAGCGGACAGGGGTATTCAATGAGCAGTTCTTC.

The chain employs TRBV18 and TRBJ1-6, with D perhaps TRBD1 (5 bases). Between the trimmed V and J ends, which lost 3 bases and 5 bases, there was a span of 11 bases. The CDR3 runs to 15 residues. Germline CDR1 and CDR2: KGHSH and LQKENI. The CDR3 DNA reads as TGTGCCAGCTCACCTGGGACCGGGGATAATTCACCCCTCCACTTT. It is translated as CASSPGTGDNSPLHF.

The genes are TRBV6-5 and TRBJ2-4; D ambiguous. The CDR3 has 14 amino acids. V was clipped by 0 bases and J by 6 bases, with 9 bases between them. Germline V gives CDR1 MNHEY, CDR2 SVGAGI. Here the CDR3 reads CASSYSLRRNIQYF. CDR3 DNA sequence: TGTGCCAGCAGTTACTCACTTAGGAGAAACATTCAGTACTTC.